The sequence of this TCR beta chain was determined in a study of OX40 agonist ivuxolimab in advanced cancers. At the level of the study: Aged roughly 23 to 90 with a mean of roughly 65 years, they were around 85% male.

This CDR3 comprises 13 residues. V lost 0 bases, J lost 3 bases, and 3 bases lay in between. Germline V lookup: CDR1 MGHRA, CDR2 YSYEKL. The data were produced by immunoSEQ multiplex PCR, yet TCRdb's version contains in-frame clones alone and is incomplete. This table has more than 60,000 clones, 80% to 90% appearing once. Sequenced here: CD4+ or CD8+ T cells sorted from blood, sampled in a trial of the OX40 agonist ivuxolimab. The sequence was collected from an adult with an advanced solid tumor such as melanoma, head and neck, liver or kidney cancer. V is TRBV4-1 and J is TRBJ2-1; D not certain. CDR3 nucleotide sequence: TGCGCCAGCAGCCAAGACCTCTACAATGAGCAGTTCTTC. Translating gives CASSQDLYNEQFF.